Each of the 29 T cell receptor beta chains below was sequenced from the same sample in a study of blood T cell repertoires in COVID-19. This table comes from immunoSEQ multiplex PCR, and its TCRdb copy is limited to in-frame clones, with some not included. The table shows 40,000 to 55,000 clones, with around 90% occurring only once. Specimen: peripheral blood. The receptors were gathered from a man aged 45-60 years with active COVID-19.

Only one count was recorded for this clone. V is TRBV24-1 and J is TRBJ2-7; TRBD2 agrees at 8 bases. This CDR3 region has 17 residues. Germline V gene data show CDR1 as KGHDR and CDR2 as SFDVKD. V lost 5 bases and J lost 4; bases outside the gene matches: 15. CDR3 DNA sequence: TGTGCCACCAGTGGTCCGGCTCGGAGCGGGAGCTCGTACGAGCAGTACTTC. Residues: CATSGPARSGSSYEQYF.

The V call is TRBV27, the J call TRBJ2-5; TRBD1 aligns across 7 bases. J was trimmed by 1 base and V by 11 bases; bases with no gene match: 4. Germline V gene sequence: CDR1 MNHEY, CDR2 SMNVEV (reference sequence). The CDR3 contains 12 residues. CDR3 coding DNA: TGTGCCGGCCGACAGGGCCAAGAGACCCAGTACTTC. It is translated as CAGRQGQETQYF.

The V gene is TRBV4-2, the J gene TRBJ2-7, with D possibly being TRBD2 (7 bases). This CDR3 contains 17 residues. V lost 0 bases to trimming and J lost 0 bases, with 15 bases between them. The V gene's germline CDR1 is LGHNA and CDR2 YNFKEQ. The CDR3 loop reads CASSQENEGGSSYEQYF. The CDR3 nucleotides read TGTGCCAGCAGCCAAGAGAATGAGGGGGGGAGCTCCTACGAGCAGTACTTC.

The chain joins TRBV5-6 to TRBJ1-1; TRBD1 matches 8 bases. Trimming removed 6 bases from V and 1 base from J; junction bases left unmatched: 5. CDR3 size: 14 residues. Looked up from germline, CDR1 is SGHDT and CDR2 is YYEEEE. The CDR3 DNA reads TGTGCCAGCACCCGGACAGGGCGGAACACTGAAGCTTTCTTT. This translates into CASTRTGRNTEAFF. The full variable domain, with the rest looked up from reference TRBV5-6 and TRBJ1-1, is DAGVTQSPTHLIKTRGQQVTLRCSPKSGHDTVSWYQQALGQGPQFIFQYYEEEERQRGNFPDRFSGHQFPNYSSELNVNALLLGDSALYLCASTRTGRNTEAFFGQGTRLTVV.

This CDR3 reads CASGFGGSYNEQFF. The CDR3 DNA follows: TGTGCTAGTGGTTTCGGGGGTTCTTACAATGAGCAGTTCTTC. V is TRBV12-5 and J is TRBJ2-1; tentatively, D is TRBD2 (6 bases). Germline values: CDR1 LGHNT, CDR2 FRNRAP. The germline V and J ends were trimmed by 3 bases and 4 bases, with 10 bases remaining between them. CDR3 size: 14 residues. Full variable domain (missing parts from reference TRBV12-5 and TRBJ2-1): DARVTQTPRHKVTEMGQEVTMRCQPILGHNTVFWYRQTMMQGLELLAYFRNRAPLDDSGMPKDRFSAEMPDATLATLKIQPSEPRDSAVYFCASGFGGSYNEQFFGPGTRLTVL.

The chain uses TRBV11-3 and TRBJ2-2, with 10 nucleotides matching TRBD2. Germline CDR1 is SGHNT and CDR2 is YENEEA. Losses at the gene ends were 5 bases for V and 5 bases for J; bases not matched to a gene: 14. This CDR3 is 18 amino acids long. This CDR3 is CASSAASGLAGVTGELFF. In nucleotides, the CDR3 is TGTGCCAGCAGCGCCGCATCTGGGCTAGCGGGAGTGACCGGGGAGCTGTTTTTT.

V is TRBV15 and J is TRBJ2-7; TRBD1 matches at 9 bases. CDR1 and CDR2 from the germline V gene are LNHNV and YYDKDF (reference sequence). Trimming cost V 1 base and J 5 bases; bases outside gene matches: 6. This CDR3 comprises 15 residues. CDR3 residues: CATSRVDRGGDEQYF. The CDR3 DNA reads TGTGCCACCAGCAGAGTGGACAGGGGAGGGGACGAGCAGTACTTC.

This chain connects TRBV29-1 to TRBJ2-3, with TRBD2 as a possible D gene (6 bases). Trimming removed 8 bases at V and 13 bases at J, with 22 bases between. Germline V gives CDR1 SQVTM, CDR2 ANQGSEA. CDR3 length: 12 amino acids. CDR3 residues: CSLSWGDRLEYF. The CDR3 nucleotides are TGCAGCTTATCCTGGGGGGACCGACTTGAGTATTTT.

The CDR3 DNA follows: TGTGCCAGTAGTGCGGGACCTAATCAGCCCCAGCATTTT. This gives the protein CASSAGPNQPQHF. V gene TRBV19 combines with J gene TRBJ1-5, with D perhaps matching TRBD1 (5 bases). Trimming took 5 bases from V and 4 from J, leaving 9 bases between them. The CDR3 is 13 residues long. Per the germline V gene, CDR1 is LNHDA and CDR2 is SQIVND (reference sequence).

This clone was detected once. This chain links TRBV20-1 with TRBJ1-2; weak D call: TRBD1 (6 bases). The CDR3 consists of 11 residues. Germline lookup yields CDR1 DFQATT and CDR2 SNEGSKA (reference sequence). Trimming took off 6 bases at V and 5 bases at J, with 10 bases between the two ends. CDR3 nucleotide sequence: TGCAGTGCCATGGACAGTTATGGCTACACCTTC. Translating it yields CSAMDSYGYTF.

The rearrangement joins TRBV7-3 to TRBJ2-2; D is perhaps TRBD2 (5 bases). Trimming removed 6 bases at V and 2 bases at J, with 13 bases between. From germline, CDR1 is SGHTA and CDR2 FQGTGA. The CDR3 is 15 amino acids. The CDR3 is CASRFPGRNTGELFF. CDR3 bases: TGTGCCAGCAGATTCCCGGGAAGAAACACCGGGGAGCTGTTTTTT.

The V gene is TRBV2, the J gene TRBJ2-3; D might be TRBD1 (6 bases). V lost 11 bases to trimming and J lost 9 bases, with 15 bases between them. CDR1 SNHLY and CDR2 FYNNEI come from the germline V gene. The CDR3 is 11 residues long. The CDR3 here is CAEGVQYTQYF. In DNA, the CDR3 is TGTGCCGAGGGGGTTCAATACACGCAGTATTTT.

The chain is built from TRBV11-2 and TRBJ2-5; 10 bases are shared with TRBD1. The CDR3 spans 17 residues. V lost 0 bases and J lost 1; bases outside the gene matches: 5. CDR1 and CDR2 (germline): SGHAT, FQNNGV. The CDR3 DNA is TGTGCCAGCAGCTTAGACAGACAGGGGGCAGGCCAAGAGACCCAGTACTTC. Translating gives CASSLDRQGAGQETQYF.

The chain employs TRBV7-9 and TRBJ1-6; 7 bases are shared with TRBD1. The ends lost 4 bases at V and 11 bases at J; junction bases unmatched: 2. CDR1 is SEHNR, CDR2 FQNEAQ, per germline (reference sequence). This CDR3 contains 12 residues. The DNA for the CDR3 is TGTGCCAGCAGCTCAGGGGGACCACCCCTCCACTTT. Its protein product is CASSSGGPPLHF.

This chain links TRBV4-3 with TRBJ2-1, with TRBD2 matching 13 bases. The CDR3 consists of 19 residues. With 0 bases clipped from V and 5 bases from J, the junction kept 10 bases outside the gene matches. Germline loops: CDR1 LGHNA, CDR2 YSLEER. CDR3 sequence (DNA): TGCGCCAGCAGCCAAGATCTACTAGCGGGAGGGGTCGGCGACAATGAGCAGTTCTTC. It translates to CASSQDLLAGGVGDNEQFF.

The V call is TRBV29-1, the J call TRBJ1-2; 9 nucleotides agree with TRBD1. J lost 5 bases, V lost 6 bases, and 10 bases had no gene match. This CDR3 spans 14 amino acids. In germline, CDR1 is SQVTM, CDR2 ANQGSEA. CDR3 sequence: CSVDTGQGQYGYTF. DNA for the CDR3: TGCAGCGTGGATACGGGACAGGGCCAATATGGCTACACCTTC.

A few counts support this clone. The chain links TRBV10-1 to TRBJ1-1; D gene unclear. Germline V gene data show CDR1 as WNHNN and CDR2 as SYGVQD (reference sequence). The CDR3 runs to 14 residues. V was clipped by 1 base and J by 3 bases, with 9 bases between them. CDR3 protein: CASSEYRRDTEAFF. DNA of the CDR3: TGCGCCAGCAGTGAGTATCGGAGGGACACTGAAGCTTTCTTT.

The rearrangement links TRBV28 to TRBJ1-3, with 7 bases lining up with TRBD1. Germline CDR1 reads MDHEN; CDR2 reads SYDVKM. The CDR3 runs to 16 residues. The V gene end was trimmed by 3 bases and the J gene end by 4 bases; junction bases not matched to a gene: 9. Here the CDR3 reads CASSFGLRTGGNTIYF. CDR3 bases: TGTGCCAGCAGTTTTGGTCTAAGGACAGGAGGAAACACCATATATTTT.

The chain employs TRBV11-2 and TRBJ2-1; maybe TRBD1 (5 bases). Trimming removed 2 bases at V and 8 bases at J, with 10 bases between. CDR3 length: 13 residues. Germline CDR1 is SGHAT and CDR2 is FQNNGV. CDR3 bases: TGTGCCAGCAGCTTAATAGGGGAAGATGAGCAGTTCTTC. Translated: CASSLIGEDEQFF.

V gene TRBV28 combines with J gene TRBJ1-5, with TRBD1 matching over 7 bases. The CDR3 runs to 15 residues. The V segment lost 6 bases and the J segment 0 bases; nucleotides outside the gene matches: 5. Germline assignment: CDR1 MDHEN and CDR2 SYDVKM. The CDR3 DNA reads TGTGCCAGCAGACAGACAGGGAATAGCAATCAGCCCCAGCATTTT. Its protein is CASRQTGNSNQPQHF.

The rearrangement links TRBV7-6 to TRBJ2-5; 7 bases map to TRBD2. From germline, CDR1 is SGHVS and CDR2 FNYEAQ. CDR3 length: 16 amino acids. Trimming took 5 bases from V and 0 from J; bases not matched to a gene: 9. This CDR3 is CASSPVRGKYQETQYF. The CDR3 DNA reads TGTGCCAGCAGCCCGGTGCGGGGGAAGTACCAAGAGACCCAGTACTTC.

The J gene is TRBJ2-2, the V gene TRBV6-2 or TRBV6-3; D ambiguous. The CDR3 is 15 amino acids. V lost 0 bases and J lost 3, with 8 bases in between. Germline-derived CDR1 and CDR2 are MNHEY and SVGEGT. In nucleotides, the CDR3 is TGTGCCAGCAGTTACTCCCCGGTAGACACCGGGGAGCTGTTTTTT. It translates to CASSYSPVDTGELFF.

CDR3 protein: CATSPLPTANYEQYF. Written as DNA, the CDR3 is TGCGCCACCTCCCCCCTTCCGACAGCTAACTACGAGCAGTACTTC. The V call is TRBV10-2, the J call TRBJ2-7; tentatively, D is TRBD1 (5 bases). The V and J ends lost 10 bases and 3 bases respectively, with 22 bases between them. The germline CDR1 and CDR2 sequences are WSHSY and SAAADI. The CDR3 is 15 residues long.

This chain uses TRBV18 with TRBJ2-7; tentative D call: TRBD1 (6 bases). Germline loops: CDR1 KGHSH, CDR2 LQKENI. Trimming removed 2 bases from V and 3 bases from J, with 17 bases in between. The CDR3 has 16 residues. The CDR3 DNA is TGTGCCAGCTCACCAGCCGCAGGGGCGGCCCTCTACGAGCAGTACTTC. This translates into CASSPAAGAALYEQYF.

This clone came up once. The rearrangement links TRBV19 to TRBJ1-6; D unclear. The CDR3 is made up of 15 amino acids. From germline, CDR1 is LNHDA and CDR2 SQIVND (reference sequence). V shed 2 bases and J shed 0 bases, with 5 bases lying between them. CDR3 DNA: TGTGCCAGTAGTATACCGAGCTCCTATAATTCACCCCTCCACTTT. Residues: CASSIPSSYNSPLHF.

This clone is termed medium-sized. CDR3: CASSQRNRAYEQYF. Written as DNA, the CDR3 is TGTGCCAGCAGCCAAAGGAACAGGGCGTACGAGCAGTACTTC. This chain uses TRBV3-1 (or the pseudogene TRBV3-2) with TRBJ2-7; tentatively, D is TRBD1 (6 bases). Germline assignment: CDR1 LGHDT and CDR2 YNNKEL (reference sequence). The V gene lost 2 bases and the J gene lost 4 bases, with 12 bases spanning the gap. This CDR3 comprises 14 residues.

The rearrangement joins TRBV5-4 to TRBJ2-1; a possible D gene is TRBD2 (6 bases). With 0 bases removed from V and 5 bases from J, the gap between germline ends came to 15 bases. This CDR3 region has 16 residues. Per germline, CDR1 SGHNT and CDR2 YYREEE (reference sequence). The CDR3 region is CASSLGFSGTNNEQFF. As DNA, the CDR3 is TGTGCCAGCAGCTTGGGTTTTAGCGGCACCAACAATGAGCAGTTCTTC.

The V call is TRBV6-1, the J call TRBJ2-5; D is unresolved. Per the germline V gene, CDR1 is MNHNS and CDR2 is SASEGT. V was clipped by 2 bases and J by 2 bases, with 9 bases between them. The CDR3 runs to 14 residues. The CDR3 loop reads CASSEFIAQETQYF. The CDR3 DNA reads as TGTGCCAGCAGTGAATTCATAGCTCAAGAGACCCAGTACTTC.

This chain links TRBV2 with TRBJ2-3; TRBD2 matches at 14 bases. CDR3 size: 15 residues. With V trimmed by 10 bases and J by 4 bases, 7 bases remained unmatched. Germline CDR1 SNHLY, CDR2 FYNNEI. CDR3 DNA sequence: TGTGCCACCCGGGAGACTAGCGGGGGGGCAGATACGCAGTATTTT. Translation: CATRETSGGADTQYF. Full variable domain (outside the CDR3, taken from reference TRBV2 and TRBJ2-3): EPEVTQTPSHQVTQMGQEVILRCVPISNHLYFYWYRQILGQKVEFLVSFYNNEISEKSEIFDDQFSVERPDGSNFTLKIRSTKLEDSAMYFCATRETSGGADTQYFGPGTRLTVL.